This TCR beta chain was obtained from a study of T-cell reconstitution after alpha-beta-depleted transplantation in children. Looked up from germline, CDR1 is LGHNA and CDR2 is YNFKEQ. This CDR3 contains 15 residues. Trimming cost V 1 base and J 4 bases, with 11 bases left between them. Preparation of the TCRbeta library involved a method that used unique molecular identifiers. One entry per CDR3 protein, called by TCRdb with MiXCR from the PCR reads. The sample includes about 980,000 distinct CDR3 sequences, about 26% of them seen just once. The chain joins TRBV4-2 to TRBJ2-1, with D hard to call. This TCR came from a boy younger than two who had a stem cell transplant for SCID, so the T cells may come from the graft donor. The material sequenced was PBMCs, mostly from graft donor cells, taken 360 days after TCRalphabeta/CD19-depleted stem cell transplant. CDR3 region: CASSQGGGLYNEQFF. The CDR3 region has the DNA TGTGCCAGCAGCCAAGGAGGCGGATTGTACAATGAGCAGTTCTTC.